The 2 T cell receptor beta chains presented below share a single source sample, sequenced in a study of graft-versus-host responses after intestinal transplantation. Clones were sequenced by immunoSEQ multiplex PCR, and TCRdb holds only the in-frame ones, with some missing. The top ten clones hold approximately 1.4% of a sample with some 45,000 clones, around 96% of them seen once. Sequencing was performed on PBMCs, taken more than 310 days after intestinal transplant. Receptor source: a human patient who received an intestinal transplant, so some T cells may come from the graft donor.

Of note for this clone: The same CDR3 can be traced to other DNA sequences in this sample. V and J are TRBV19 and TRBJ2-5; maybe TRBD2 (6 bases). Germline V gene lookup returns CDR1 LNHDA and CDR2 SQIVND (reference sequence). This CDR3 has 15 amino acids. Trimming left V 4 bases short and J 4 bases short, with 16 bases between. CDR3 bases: TGTGCCAGTAGTACCCAACGGACTATCCTAGAGACCCAGTACTTC. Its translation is CASSTQRTILETQYF.

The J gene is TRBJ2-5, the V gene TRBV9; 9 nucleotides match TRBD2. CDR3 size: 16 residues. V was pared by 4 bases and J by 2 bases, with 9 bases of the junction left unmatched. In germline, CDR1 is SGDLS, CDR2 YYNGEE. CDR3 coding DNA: TGTGCCAGCAGCCACCCGCGGGGGGGCCGGCAAGAGACCCAGTACTTC. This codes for CASSHPRGGRQETQYF.